This TCR beta chain emerged from a study of Graves' ophthalmopathy and Graves' hyperthyroidism (dated by TCRdb to 2016 to 2019). Broadly, across the study: A patient counted as having stable hyperthyroidism if there was no progression to ophthalmopathy within 18 months of follow-up. To tell Graves' ophthalmopathy apart from Graves' hyperthyroidism, and to predict which patients would progress to ophthalmopathy, the study relied on TCR beta repertoire signatures. In more than five hyperthyroidism patients, the T-cell repertoires found in thyroid tissue were compared with those found in blood. After sampling, hyperthyroidism patients received methimazole starting at 30 mg daily, and ophthalmopathy patients received high-dose intravenous methylprednisolone. To explore V-J signatures that distinguish ophthalmopathy from hyperthyroidism, a discovery set of 95 to 100 patients was enrolled, made up of over 40 with ophthalmopathy and around 60 with stable hyperthyroidism. For independent validation, a separate cohort was made up of approximately 19 hyperthyroidism patients plus 17 patients who later progressed from hyperthyroidism to ophthalmopathy. In total, around 140 blood samples were TCR-sequenced: 40 to 45 ophthalmopathy, some 75 hyperthyroidism and approximately 17 hyperthyroidism-to-ophthalmopathy patients.

Hyperthyroidism patients were newly diagnosed, were aged 18 to 65 years, and had a disease duration under 2 months. Patients were excluded if they had other autoimmune diseases, uncontrolled infections, pregnancy or lactation. Clinical symptoms, serum thyroxine, TRAb, thyroid ultrasound and orbital computed tomography formed the basis of the diagnosis. Total RNA was extracted using Trizol reagent, and RNA quality was checked on an Agilent 2100 Bioanalyzer. This clonotype was detected ten times or more. There is no known antigen for this receptor. No clone much larger than this one lies a single base away; base qualities are absent. The CDR3 sequence holds 12 residues, the cysteine and phenylalanine included. CDR3 DNA is the only sequence kept; it has 36 bases, read in frame from the first base. Based on the germline V gene, the CDR1 and CDR2 sequences are SGHVS and FNYEAQ. V lost 5 bases and J lost 3 bases; the stretch between them is 7 bases long.

Points the paper makes about the study in general: In validation, the model predicted ophthalmopathy progression with about 70% sensitivity and about 77% specificity; approximately 12 predicted patients were CT-confirmed with GO in a median of approximately 6.5 months. In cross-validation, the 13-signature model distinguished ophthalmopathy from stable hyperthyroidism with about 90% sensitivity and about 81% specificity, and in the test set the corresponding values were roughly 80% and 76%. Sample size was not statistically predetermined, and group allocation was not concealed from the investigators. Most expanded thyroid clonotypes with frequency above 0.001 were also detected in blood, suggesting blood repertoires may reflect the thyroid immune response.

TCR beta CDR3 regions were amplified from RNA transcripts for repertoire sequencing. A first-round RT-PCR used HTBI primers with the Qiagen OneStep RT-PCR kit, followed by a second-round multiplex PCR, size selection and purification. Libraries were sequenced on an Illumina HiSeq2000 using paired-end 100 bp reads. Turning to the authors' computational methods: Reads were processed with SOAPnuke, discarding reads with adapters, uncalled bases, mean Phred below 15, or no exact constant-primer or identifier match. High-quality paired reads were merged with COPE v1.2.5. Clonotypes were defined as unique nucleotide sequences and were aligned to IMGT TRB V, D and J references using MiTCR v1.1. The analysis was limited to V-J combinations with a frequency above 0.0001, which together covered approximately 99% of repertoires. For each V-J combination, a TCR clonal expansion and chaos score was defined as the ratio of F50 clonal expansion to chaos observed in the TCRdist matrix. Features were reduced by Welch's t-statistics and random forest to around 13 V-J combinations, which fed a naive Bayes classifier. The similarity between thyroid and blood repertoires was quantified using the Morisita-Horn index. The raw public reads went through TCRdb reprocessing: fastp at Q25, MiXCR clone calling, in-frame beta chains kept. Merged by CDR3 protein, the rows form single entries marked with the most common genes and DNA. These V and J calls rely on TCRdb rather than the paper's analysis. The sample yields some 1.1 million distinct CDR3 sequences; less than 45% were counted once. The ten largest clones capture 11% of the sample.

This clonotype was obtained from an adult man with Graves' hyperthyroidism. Sequenced material: peripheral blood or thyroid tissue (not recorded which). The chain uses TRBV7-6 and TRBJ1-1; the D gene cannot be named for sure. The DNA sequence reads TGTGCCAGCAGCGAAGACGACACTGAAGCTTTCTTT. Translated, it reads CASSEDDTEAFF.